This section outlines one T cell receptor (beta chain) sequence together with its context. Its specificity is not known. These data belong to a study of cytomegalovirus exposure and HLA in healthy donors. PCR used 60 Vbeta primers and 13 Jbeta primers. The repertoire was sequenced with immunoSEQ multiplex PCR; TCRdb's copy has only in-frame clones and lacks some. The sample has 220,000 or so clones; more than 65% are singletons. The CDR3 consists of 15 residues. After removal of 5 bases from V and 7 bases from J, the junction contained 11 bases not matched to a gene. From germline, CDR1 is SGHVS and CDR2 FNYEAQ. Whole-study results and caveats: Some V segments could not be told apart, so they were left out, TRBV6-2 and TRBV6-3 among them. Reportedly, diagnosis of cytomegalovirus status by the classifier showed high specificity and sensitivity. Among TCR beta chains, those listed as cytomegalovirus-associated numbered over 150.

Sequenced sample: PBMCs. The receptor was derived from a woman aged 25 to 39 in good health and CMV-seronegative. The genes are TRBV7-6 and TRBJ2-1, with 7 bases aligning to TRBD2. The DNA for the CDR3 is TGTGCCAGCAGCAAAGACGCGGGAGCCTGGAATGAGCAGTTCTTC. This gives the protein CASSKDAGAWNEQFF. Combining the CDR3 with reference TRBV7-6 and TRBJ2-1 gives the whole variable domain GAGVSQSPRYKVTKRGQDVALRCDPISGHVSLYWYRQALGQGPEFLTYFNYEAQQDKSGLPNDRFSAERPEGSISTLTIQRTEQRDSAMYRCASSKDAGAWNEQFFGPGTRLTVL.